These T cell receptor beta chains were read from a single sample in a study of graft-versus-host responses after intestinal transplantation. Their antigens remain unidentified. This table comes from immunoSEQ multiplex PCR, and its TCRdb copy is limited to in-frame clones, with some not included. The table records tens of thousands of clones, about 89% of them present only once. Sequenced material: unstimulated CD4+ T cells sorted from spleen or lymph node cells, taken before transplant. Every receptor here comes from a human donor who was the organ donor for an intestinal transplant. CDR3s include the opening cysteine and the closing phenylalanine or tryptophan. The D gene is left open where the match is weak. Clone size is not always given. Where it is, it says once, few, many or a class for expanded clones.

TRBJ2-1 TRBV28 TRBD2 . TGTGCCAGCAGTCTGGGACTATTACACAATGAGCAGTTCTTC CASSLGLLHNEQFF
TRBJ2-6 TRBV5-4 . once TGTGCCAGCAGTTACGACAGCTCTGGGGCCAACGTCCTGACTTTC CASSYDSSGANVLTF
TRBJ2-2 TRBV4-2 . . TGTGCCAGCAGCCCCCGGGATAGCGGAGGCTACACCGGGGAGCTGTTTTTT CASSPRDSGGYTGELFF
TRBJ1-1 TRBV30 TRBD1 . TGTGCCTTCATCCGAGGGACAGCGGAGCTTCCCTACACTGAAGCTTTCTTT CAFIRGTAELPYTEAFF
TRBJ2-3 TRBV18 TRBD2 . TGTGCCAGCTCACGGACTAGCGGGAACACAGATACGCAGTATTTT CASSRTSGNTDTQYF
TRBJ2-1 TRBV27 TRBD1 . TGTGCCAGCAGTTCAATAAGGGGGACAGTGTTGAATGAGCAGTTCTTC CASSSIRGTVLNEQFF
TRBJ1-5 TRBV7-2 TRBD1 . TGTGCCAGCAGCTCAGGGGGCTTGGCGGAGAGCAATCAGCCCCAGCATTTT CASSSGGLAESNQPQHF
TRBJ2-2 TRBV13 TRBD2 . TGTGCCAGCAGCTTGGGACTAGCGGGAGTAGGGACCGGGGAGCTGTTTTTT CASSLGLAGVGTGELFF
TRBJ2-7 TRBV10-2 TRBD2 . TGCGCCAGCAGGACGACTAGCGGTGAGACCTACGAGCAGTACTTC CASRTTSGETYEQYF
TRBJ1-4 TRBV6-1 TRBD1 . TGTGCCAGTCAGGGGGCGCGAGAAAAACTGTTTTTT CASQGAREKLFF
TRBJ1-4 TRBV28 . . TGTGCCAGCAGTATCATCGGGAATAATGAAAAACTGTTTTTT CASSIIGNNEKLFF
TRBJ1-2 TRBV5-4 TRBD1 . TGTGCCAGCAGCGGGGGACAGGGTGGAAATGGCTACACCTTC CASSGGQGGNGYTF
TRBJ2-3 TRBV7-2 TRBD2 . TGTGCCAGCAGCTTAAGCGGGAGAACAGATACGCAGTATTTT CASSLSGRTDTQYF
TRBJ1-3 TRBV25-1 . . TGTGCCAGCGGCAGGGCATCTGGAAACACCATATATTTT CASGRASGNTIYF
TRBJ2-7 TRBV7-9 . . TGTGCCAGCAGCTTAGACAGGGTCCCCTACGAGCAGTACTTC CASSLDRVPYEQYF
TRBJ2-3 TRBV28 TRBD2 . TGTGCCAGCAGCCCCGGGACTAGCGGGAGAGATACGCAGTATTTT CASSPGTSGRDTQYF
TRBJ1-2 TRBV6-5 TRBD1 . TGTGCCAGCAGTCCCGGACAGGGACCGGCGGGCTACACCTTC CASSPGQGPAGYTF
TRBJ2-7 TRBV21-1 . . TGTGCCAGCATCCCGGGTCGGCGGGAGTTCTACGAGCAGTACTTC CASIPGRREFYEQYF
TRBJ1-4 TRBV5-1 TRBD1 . TGCGCCAGCAGCCCCCTCAGACAGGGGCAAGGTGAAAAACTGTTTTTT CASSPLRQGQGEKLFF
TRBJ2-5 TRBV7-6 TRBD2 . TGTGCCAGCACCACAAGGACTAGCGGGAGCGTGGGGGTGGACTTC CASTTRTSGSVGVDF
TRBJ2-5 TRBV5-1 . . TGCGCCAGCAGCTTGGCGGTAGGAGGAGAGACCCAGTACTTC CASSLAVGGETQYF
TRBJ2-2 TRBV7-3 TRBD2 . TGTGCCAGCAGTCGCGGGAGGAACACCGGGGAGCTGTTTTTT CASSRGRNTGELFF
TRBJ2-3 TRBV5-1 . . TGCGCCAGCAGCTTGCCGTTACTCTCTAGCACAGATACGCAGTATTTT CASSLPLLSSTDTQYF
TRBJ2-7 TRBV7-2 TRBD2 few TGTGCCAGCAGCACCAGCGGGGGGTCCTACGAGCAGTACTTC CASSTSGGSYEQYF
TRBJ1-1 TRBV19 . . TGTGCCAGTAGTCCCCTGAAGACAGGAATGAACACTGAAGCTTTCTTT CASSPLKTGMNTEAFF
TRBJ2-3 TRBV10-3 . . TGTGCCATCAGTGAACTAGGGTTCAGCACAGATACGCAGTATTTT CAISELGFSTDTQYF
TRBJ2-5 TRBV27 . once TGTGCCAGCACCTGGGGCAGGGGGACCCAGTACTTC CASTWGRGTQYF
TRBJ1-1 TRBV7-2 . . TGTGCCAGCAGCTTAGGGTATGGCGGAAACACTGAAGCTTTCTTT CASSLGYGGNTEAFF
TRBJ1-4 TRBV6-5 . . TGTGCCAGCAGTTACGATCGGGGTGCCAATGAAAAACTGTTTTTT CASSYDRGANEKLFF
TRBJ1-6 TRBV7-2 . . TGTGCCAGCAGCCACGAGAGCTCCTATAATTCACCCCTCCACTTT CASSHESSYNSPLHF
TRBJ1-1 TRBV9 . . TGTGCCAGCAGCGTGGGGGGAGTGGCAAACACTGAAGCTTTCTTT CASSVGGVANTEAFF
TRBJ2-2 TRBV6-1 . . TGTGCCAGCAGTGAAGAGCCCGGAGTCCGCCGGGAGCTGTTTTTT CASSEEPGVRRELFF
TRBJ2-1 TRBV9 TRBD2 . TGTGCCAGCAGTGGGACTAGCCGTCCCTTTGATGAGCAGTTCTTC CASSGTSRPFDEQFF
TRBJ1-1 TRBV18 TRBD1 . TGTGCCAGCTCATCGACAGGGGACTACACTGAAGCTTTCTTT CASSSTGDYTEAFF
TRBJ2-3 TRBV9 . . TGTGCCAGCAGCGTAAAGGGCGGGACTTTTCCAGATACGCAGTATTTT CASSVKGGTFPDTQYF
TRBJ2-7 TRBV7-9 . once TGTGCCAGCAGCCTCAGACTAGGAGGCGGGCCGTCCTACGAGCAGTACTTC CASSLRLGGGPSYEQYF
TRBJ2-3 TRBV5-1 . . TGCGCCAGCAGCTTAGTGGCCACAGATACGCAGTATTTT CASSLVATDTQYF
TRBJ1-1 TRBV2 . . TGTGCCAGCAGGGACACCCTGAACACTGAAGCTTTCTTT CASRDTLNTEAFF
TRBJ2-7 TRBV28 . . TGTGCCAGCAGTTTAGCGGTTTACGAGCAGTACTTC CASSLAVYEQYF
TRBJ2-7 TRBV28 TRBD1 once TGTGCCAGCAGTGGGGGTTCCGGACAGGGTTCACGAGGAGAGCAGTACTTC CASSGGSGQGSRGEQYF
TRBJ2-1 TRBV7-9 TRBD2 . TGTGCCAGCAGCTTAGCCCGGCCCGGACTAGCGGGAGAGAGGGAGCAGTTCTTC CASSLARPGLAGEREQFF
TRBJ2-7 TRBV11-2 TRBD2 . TGTGCCAGCAGCTTTAGCGGGAGACCGTACGAGCAGTACTTC CASSFSGRPYEQYF
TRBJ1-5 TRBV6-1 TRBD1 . TGTGCCAGCAGAGTCTACAGGGGTGGCAATCAGCCCCAGCATTTT CASRVYRGGNQPQHF
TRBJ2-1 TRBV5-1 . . TGCGCCAGCACTCCTGACTCCACGACGTCCGATGAGCAGTTCTTC CASTPDSTTSDEQFF
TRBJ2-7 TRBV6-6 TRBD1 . TGTGCCAGCAGACCAAAGACAGGGGATTACGAGCAGTACTTC CASRPKTGDYEQYF
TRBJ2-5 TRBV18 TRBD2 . TGTGCCAGCTCACCAACTAGCGGGTACCAAGAGACCCAGTACTTC CASSPTSGYQETQYF
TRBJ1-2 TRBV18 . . TGTGCCAGCTCACCTAATGGGGGCTTTAACTATGGCTACACCTTC CASSPNGGFNYGYTF
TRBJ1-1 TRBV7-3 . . TGTGCCAGCAGGAGGACAGTGAACACTGAAGCTTTCTTT CASRRTVNTEAFF
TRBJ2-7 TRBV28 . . TGTGCCAGCAGTTTTTTGGGACAAGGCATTGCCCCCGAGCAGTACTTC CASSFLGQGIAPEQYF
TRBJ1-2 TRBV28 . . TGTGCCAGCAGCTCTAACCTACAGGGATATGGCTACACCTTC CASSSNLQGYGYTF
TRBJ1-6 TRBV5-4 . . TGTGCCAGCAGCCACTCCCATAATTCACCCCTCCACTTT CASSHSHNSPLHF
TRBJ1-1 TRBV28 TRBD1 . TGTGCCAGCCTACAGGGGGCTGTGGGGAACACTGAAGCTTTCTTT CASLQGAVGNTEAFF
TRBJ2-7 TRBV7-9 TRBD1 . TGTGCCAGCAGCTCCACGGACAGGGGGCACCGGGGGACCACCTACGAGCAGTACTTC CASSSTDRGHRGTTYEQYF
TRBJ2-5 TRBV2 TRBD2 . TGTGCCAGCAGTGGGGACTACCTACAAGAGACCCAGTACTTC CASSGDYLQETQYF
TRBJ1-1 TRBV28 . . TGTGCCAGCACAGGGGTGGGGGAAAGCGCTGAAGCTTTCTTT CASTGVGESAEAFF
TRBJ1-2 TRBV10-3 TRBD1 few TGTGCCATCAGTGAGTCCACAGGGGGCTATGGCTACACCTTC CAISESTGGYGYTF